This entry lists 18 T cell receptor beta chains sequenced from one sample in a study of blood T cell repertoires in COVID-19. Produced via immunoSEQ multiplex PCR; TCRdb's table is partial and in-frame only. The top ten clones hold roughly 7.8% of a sample with 200,000 to 250,000 clones, approximately 80% of them seen once. Sequencing used peripheral blood. The receptor source for this set is an elderly woman with COVID-19, enrolled during active disease.

The chain is built from TRBV3-1 (or the pseudogene TRBV3-2) and TRBJ1-1; D call uncertain. The V gene lost 1 base and the J gene lost 4 bases, with 10 bases spanning the gap. The CDR3 consists of 14 residues. The germline CDR1 and CDR2 sequences are LGHDT and YNNKEL (reference sequence). The CDR3 DNA is TGTGCCAGCAGCCAAGCTTTTCCGAGCACTGAAGCTTTCTTT. Protein sequence: CASSQAFPSTEAFF.

The chain employs TRBV2 and TRBJ1-1; D is ambiguous. The CDR3 contains 13 residues. V lost 7 bases and J lost 3, with 12 bases in between. Per the germline V gene, CDR1 is SNHLY and CDR2 is FYNNEI. In DNA, the CDR3 is TGTGCCAGCACGACGCCCGGGGACACTGAAGCTTTCTTT. It translates to CASTTPGDTEAFF.

This clone turned up a few times. The J gene is TRBJ2-6, the V gene TRBV19; TRBD1 aligns across 10 bases. J was trimmed by 4 bases and V by 4 bases; bases with no gene match: 10. CDR1 and CDR2 (germline): LNHDA, SQIVND (reference sequence). The CDR3 has 18 residues. CDR3: CASSRADRGVTGANVLTF. The CDR3 nucleotides are TGTGCCAGTAGTAGAGCGGACAGGGGGGTAACGGGGGCCAACGTCCTGACTTTC.

The chain is built from TRBV6-1 and TRBJ2-1, with D unresolved. CDR3 length equals 14 residues. Deletions cut 2 bases from V and 8 bases from J, with 13 bases between. The V gene's germline CDR1 is MNHNS and CDR2 SASEGT. The CDR3 bases are TGTGCCAGCAGTGAAAGTATAGTGTTGGATGAGCAGTTCTTC. Its translation is CASSESIVLDEQFF.

In DNA form, the CDR3 reads TGTGCCAGCAGCCGGGGGGTAAGCGGGAGGGCGAACATTCAGTACTTC. This translates into CASSRGVSGRANIQYF. The rearrangement uses TRBV21-1 and TRBJ2-4; TRBD2, as called in the table, went unchecked against the DNA. TRBV21-1 is recorded as a pseudogene. The CDR3 is made up of 16 amino acids.

This chain joins TRBV2 and TRBJ1-4; perhaps TRBD1 as D (5 bases). This CDR3 region has 14 residues. CDR1 SNHLY and CDR2 FYNNEI come from the germline V gene. V shed 3 bases and J shed 5 bases, with 10 bases lying between them. Written as DNA, the CDR3 is TGTGCCAGCAGTGAGTGGACACGGAATGAAAAACTGTTTTTT. This encodes CASSEWTRNEKLFF.

The rearrangement joins TRBV5-1 to TRBJ1-1; the match to TRBD1 covers 9 bases. The CDR3 loop spans 13 amino acids. J was trimmed by 8 bases and V by 4 bases; bases with no gene match: 6. From germline, CDR1 is SGHRS and CDR2 YFSETQ. In DNA form, the CDR3 reads TGCGCCAGCAGCCTACAGGGGGCTCCCGAAGCTTTCTTT. Translated, it gives CASSLQGAPEAFF.

The chain couples TRBV12-5 to TRBJ2-5; no clear D gene. The CDR3 length is 13 residues. Trimming pared 3 bases from V and 4 bases from J, leaving 9 bases between. CDR1 is LGHNT and CDR2 is FRNRAP in the germline V gene. CDR3 coding DNA: TGTGCTAGTGGTTTACGACACGGAGAGACCCAGTACTTC. This translates into CASGLRHGETQYF.

CDR3 DNA sequence: TGTGCCAGCAGTGATTCAGGGGGCAATCAGCCCCAGCATTTT. Translated, it gives CASSDSGGNQPQHF. The chain has TRBV2 and TRBJ1-5; possible D gene TRBD1, 6 bases. The CDR3 contains 14 residues. Germline-derived CDR1 and CDR2 are SNHLY and FYNNEI. The V end lost 3 bases, the J end lost 2 bases, and 8 bases lay between the germline ends.

This chain uses TRBV7-3 with TRBJ2-3; D gene uncertain. The CDR3 sequence is 13 residues long. Trimming took off 5 bases at V and 4 bases at J, with 10 bases between the two ends. Germline V gene data show CDR1 as SGHTA and CDR2 as FQGTGA. CDR3 region: CASSRARSDTQYF. The DNA for the CDR3 is TGTGCCAGCAGCCGCGCTCGGTCAGATACGCAGTATTTT.

V gene TRBV5-4 combines with J gene TRBJ1-5; weak D call: TRBD1 (6 bases). The V gene lost 2 bases and the J gene lost 6 bases, with 12 bases spanning the gap. CDR1 and CDR2 (germline): SGHNT, YYREEE (reference sequence). CDR3 length: 14 residues. The CDR3 DNA sequence: TGTGCCAGCAGCTTACGGGGGGCAGGTCAGCCCCAGCATTTT. Protein: CASSLRGAGQPQHF.

J is TRBJ2-2 and V is TRBV19; 9 nucleotides agree with TRBD1. V was pared by 2 bases and J by 4 bases, with 5 bases of the junction left unmatched. This CDR3 is 16 amino acids long. Per the germline V gene, CDR1 is LNHDA and CDR2 is SQIVND (reference sequence). The CDR3 DNA sequence: TGTGCCAGTAGTATACTGACAGGGGGGCCCACCGGGGAGCTGTTTTTT. It yields the protein CASSILTGGPTGELFF.

The gene calls are TRBV5-1 and TRBJ2-7; D ambiguous. CDR1 is SGHRS and CDR2 is YFSETQ in the germline V gene. V lost 4 bases and J 2 bases, leaving 16 bases between the germline ends. The CDR3 is 15 amino acids. CDR3 in DNA: TGCGCCAGCAGCCCGAACCCCCTTATAGCCTACGAGCAGTACTTC. Its protein is CASSPNPLIAYEQYF.

There are a few counts of this clone. This rearrangement joins TRBV19 to TRBJ1-2, with D possibly being TRBD1 (6 bases). Germline V gene lookup returns CDR1 LNHDA and CDR2 SQIVND (reference sequence). Trimming cost V 4 bases and J 8 bases, with 14 bases left between them. The CDR3 runs to 13 residues. The CDR3: CASSNRAVGGYTF. CDR3 bases: TGTGCCAGTAGTAACAGGGCCGTTGGGGGCTACACCTTC. Variable domain in full (rest from reference TRBV19 and TRBJ1-2): DGGITQSPKYLFRKEGQNVTLSCEQNLNHDAMYWYRQDPGQGLRLIYYSQIVNDFQKGDIAEGYSVSREKKESFPLTVTSAQKNPTAFYLCASSNRAVGGYTFGSGTRLTVV.

The chain carries TRBV24-1 and TRBJ2-3, with 9 bases fitting TRBD2. V gave up 1 base and J gave up 1 base; unmatched junction bases: 5. The CDR3 runs to 17 residues. The germline gives CDR1 KGHDR, CDR2 SFDVKD. For the CDR3, the DNA is TGTGCCACCAGTGATTTCAGAGCGGGAGGCCGCACAGATACGCAGTATTTT. Translation: CATSDFRAGGRTDTQYF.

In its sample, this clone was seen once. The genes are TRBV6-5 and TRBJ1-3; 7 nucleotides agree with TRBD1. This CDR3 contains 13 residues. In germline, CDR1 is MNHEY, CDR2 SVGAGI. J was trimmed by 3 bases and V by 7 bases; bases with no gene match: 3. CDR3 DNA: TGTGCCAGCAAGGGGGCGGGTGGAAACACCATATATTTT. It specifies CASKGAGGNTIYF.

Concerning this clone: Other DNA sequences in the sample encode the same CDR3. V gene TRBV5-1 combines with J gene TRBJ1-1; the D is unclear. Per the germline V gene, CDR1 is SGHRS and CDR2 is YFSETQ. The CDR3 is made up of 14 amino acids. The V end lost 2 bases, the J end lost 1 base, and 9 bases lay between the germline ends. The CDR3 loop is CASSFSGSNTEAFF. CDR3 nucleotides: TGCGCCAGCAGCTTCTCGGGTTCGAACACTGAAGCTTTCTTT. Looking up the rest from reference TRBV5-1 and TRBJ1-1 gives the full variable domain: KAGVTQTPRYLIKTRGQQVTLSCSPISGHRSVSWYQQTPGQGLQFLFEYFSETQRNKGNFPGRFSGRQFSNSRSEMNVSTLELGDSALYLCASSFSGSNTEAFFGQGTRLTVV.

The chain carries TRBV5-4 and TRBJ2-7; the D gene is possibly TRBD2 (6 bases). The CDR3 runs to 14 residues. Deletions cut 0 bases from V and 0 bases from J, with 7 bases between. Germline lookup yields CDR1 SGHNT and CDR2 YYREEE (reference sequence). CDR3 sequence reads: CASSLVGGSYEQYF. In nucleotides, the CDR3 is TGTGCCAGCAGCTTGGTGGGGGGCTCCTACGAGCAGTACTTC. Drawing the rest from reference TRBV5-4 and TRBJ2-7, the complete variable domain is ETGVTQSPTHLIKTRGQQVTLRCSSQSGHNTVSWYQQALGQGPQFIFQYYREEENGRGNFPPRFSGLQFPNYSSELNVNALELDDSALYLCASSLVGGSYEQYFGPGTRLTVT.